This passage covers 20 T cell receptor beta chains from one sample sequenced in a study of blood T cell repertoires in COVID-19. Data came from immunoSEQ multiplex PCR; TCRdb stores just in-frame clones and leaves some out. The sample records about 140,000 clones, over 70% being singletons. What was sequenced was peripheral blood. The origin of the receptors is a man between 65 and 79 years old who had recovered from COVID-19.

The V and J genes are TRBV3-1 (or the pseudogene TRBV3-2) and TRBJ2-7; 7 positions agree with TRBD1. The trim removed 3 bases at V and 6 bases at J, leaving 11 bases unmatched. This CDR3 is built from 15 residues. The germline CDR1 and CDR2 sequences are LGHDT and YNNKEL (reference sequence). The CDR3 DNA reads TGTGCCAGCAGCCATTTGCGTGGATCAGGGGGCGAGCAGTACTTC. Translated, it gives CASSHLRGSGGEQYF.

As regards this clone: The junction departs from germline at one end; a sequencing error may be responsible. This rearrangement joins TRBV4-3 to TRBJ2-7, with 8 bases fitting TRBD1. From germline, CDR1 is LGHNA and CDR2 YSLEER. CDR3 length: 19 residues. The CDR3 coding sequence is TGCGCCAGCAGCCAAGAAGGCGGGGCTGGGGACAGGTACTCCTACGGGCAGTACTTC. Residues: CASSQEGGAGDRYSYGQYF.

The chain has TRBV12-3 or TRBV12-4 and TRBJ1-3; D is undetermined. The germline V and J ends were trimmed by 6 bases and 8 bases, with 14 bases remaining between them. The CDR3 runs 13 residues. CDR3 DNA sequence: TGTGCCAGCAGCCCAGACCTGAGGGACACCATATATTTT. This encodes CASSPDLRDTIYF.

This chain links TRBV5-6 with TRBJ2-7, with D possibly matching TRBD2 (5 bases). This CDR3 is built from 14 residues. V was clipped by 4 bases and J by 3 bases, with 14 bases between them. Germline V CDR1 and CDR2: SGHDT, YYEEEE. CDR3 region: CASSGGGNYYEQYF. Written as DNA, the CDR3 is TGTGCCAGCAGCGGCGGAGGAAACTACTACGAGCAGTACTTC.

The rearrangement links TRBV3-1 (or the pseudogene TRBV3-2) to TRBJ2-1; D possibly corresponds to TRBD2 (6 bases). The CDR3 is made up of 15 amino acids. CDR1 is LGHDT, CDR2 YNNKEL, per germline (reference sequence). V shed 5 bases and J shed 0 bases, with 11 bases lying between them. The CDR3 DNA sequence: TGTGCCAGCAGCTCCGCTAGCGACTCCTACAATGAGCAGTTCTTC. The encoded protein is CASSSASDSYNEQFF.

The rearrangement joins TRBV16 to TRBJ2-7, with 11 bases aligning to TRBD2. The V segment lost 7 bases and the J segment 5 bases; nucleotides outside the gene matches: 19. The V gene's germline CDR1 is KGHSY and CDR2 FQNENV. The length of the CDR3 is 18 residues. Here the CDR3 DNA reads TGTGCCAGCACCAGAGAGGGTAGCGGGAGGGCCGGTATTCACGAGCAGTACTTC. Translated: CASTREGSGRAGIHEQYF.

This clone has more than one count but fewer than ten. The rearrangement joins TRBV5-1 to TRBJ2-3; 8 nucleotides line up with TRBD2. The CDR3 totals 16 residues. The germline gives CDR1 SGHRS, CDR2 YFSETQ. Unmatched junction bases numbered 10, after V lost 3 bases and J lost 4 bases. CDR3 nucleotides: TGCGCCAGCAGCTCAGGACTAGCCAAACTACCAGATACGCAGTATTTT. Protein: CASSSGLAKLPDTQYF.

V and J are TRBV6-6 and TRBJ2-3, with TRBD2 as a possible D gene (6 bases). Trimming shortened V by 6 bases and J by 4 bases, and 20 bases separated the two germline ends. CDR1 is MNHNY, CDR2 SVGAGI, per germline (reference sequence). The length of the CDR3 is 16 residues. The CDR3 sequence is CASRRPGGIGADTQYF. The CDR3, as DNA: TGTGCCAGCAGGCGGCCGGGCGGGATAGGAGCAGATACGCAGTATTTT.

The V gene is TRBV29-1, the J gene TRBJ2-4; D gene unclear. V gave up 4 bases and J gave up 1 base, with 8 bases separating them. This CDR3 comprises 13 residues. Germline V gene lookup returns CDR1 SQVTM and CDR2 ANQGSEA. CDR3 coding DNA: TGCAGCGTTGTAAGAGGTGCCAAAAACATTCAGTACTTC. Translating gives CSVVRGAKNIQYF.

The genes are TRBV6-5 and TRBJ2-7, with 8 bases fitting TRBD1. CDR1 is MNHEY and CDR2 is SVGAGI in the germline V gene. The CDR3 runs to 15 residues. Trimming removed 6 bases from V and 2 bases from J; junction bases left unmatched: 9. CDR3 loop: CASRAGTGNPYEQYF. The CDR3 nucleotides read TGTGCCAGCAGGGCCGGGACAGGAAACCCCTACGAGCAGTACTTC.

J is TRBJ2-2 and V is TRBV2, with 8 bases matching TRBD2. The junction had 6 bases not matched to a gene; V was cut back by 2 bases and J by 4 bases. This CDR3 is 16 amino acids long. Germline V CDR1 and CDR2: SNHLY, FYNNEI. The CDR3 DNA reads as TGTGCCAGCAGTGAATGGCTAGCGGGTAGCACCGGGGAGCTGTTTTTT. The encoded protein is CASSEWLAGSTGELFF.

This chain connects TRBV5-5 to TRBJ2-1, with D maybe TRBD1 (5 bases). There are 13 residues in the CDR3. Germline V gene data show CDR1 as SGHKS and CDR2 as YYEKEE (reference sequence). Trimming took off 0 bases at V and 9 bases at J, with 10 bases between the two ends. CDR3 DNA: TGTGCCAGCAGCTTGGGACAGTTCACTGAGCAGTTCTTC. This gives the protein CASSLGQFTEQFF.

V gene TRBV19 combines with J gene TRBJ2-7, with a possible D match to TRBD2 (5 bases). The V and J ends lost 5 bases and 2 bases respectively, with 19 bases between them. Per germline, CDR1 LNHDA and CDR2 SQIVND (reference sequence). The CDR3 has 16 amino acids. Here the CDR3 DNA reads TGTGCCAGTAGTGTTAACGTGCGGGTGAATACCTACGAGCAGTACTTC. Its protein is CASSVNVRVNTYEQYF.

The chain couples TRBV7-8 to TRBJ2-5, with D unclear. V lost 2 bases to trimming and J lost 4 bases, with 11 bases between them. Germline assignment: CDR1 SGHVS and CDR2 FQNEAQ. The CDR3 sequence is 14 residues long. The CDR3 loop reads CASSLQVTRETQYF. In DNA, the CDR3 is TGTGCCAGCAGCTTACAGGTGACCCGAGAGACCCAGTACTTC.

In this sample, this clone turned up once. This rearrangement joins TRBV11-2 to TRBJ2-1; TRBD2 aligns across 9 bases. Trimming removed 4 bases from V and 9 bases from J; junction bases left unmatched: 7. The V gene's germline CDR1 is SGHAT and CDR2 FQNNGV. The CDR3 runs 14 residues. The CDR3 sequence: CASSWLLAGSEQFF. The CDR3 DNA reads as TGTGCCAGCAGCTGGCTTCTAGCGGGAAGTGAGCAGTTCTTC.

CDR3 sequence (DNA): TGTGCCAGCGGACTTCAGGACGAGCACGGGGAGCTGTTTTTT. Translation: CASGLQDEHGELFF. The chain links TRBV21-1 to TRBJ2-2; the D call TRBD2 from the table was never checked on the DNA. TRBV21-1 counts as a pseudogene. The CDR3 has 14 residues.

This sequence joins TRBV9 and TRBJ2-1, with 7 bases identical to TRBD2. CDR3 length: 15 residues. Germline V gives CDR1 SGDLS, CDR2 YYNGEE. J lost 4 bases, V lost 3 bases, and 7 bases had no gene match. The CDR3, as DNA: TGTGCCAGCAGCGCCCTAGCGGAACCTTACAATGAGCAGTTCTTC. Its translation: CASSALAEPYNEQFF.

The chain links TRBV2 to TRBJ1-5; TRBD1 is a possible D gene (5 bases). Trimming cost V 6 bases and J 3 bases, with 9 bases left between them. The germline CDR1 and CDR2 sequences are SNHLY and FYNNEI. CDR3 length: 13 residues. The CDR3 DNA is TGTGCCAGCAGCCTGACAGACAATCAGCCCCAGCATTTT. Its translation: CASSLTDNQPQHF.

The rearrangement uses TRBV6-1 and TRBJ2-6, with TRBD1 identical over 8 bases. V gave up 4 bases and J gave up 0 bases; unmatched junction bases: 5. The CDR3 totals 17 residues. Germline V gene sequence: CDR1 MNHNS, CDR2 SASEGT. The DNA for the CDR3 is TGTGCCAGCAGTGGTCAGGGGGCGAGCTCTGGGGCCAACGTCCTGACTTTC. The encoded protein is CASSGQGASSGANVLTF.

Details on this clone: The junction departs from the called germline gene at one end, perhaps through a read error. The chain has TRBV2 and TRBJ1-2; D uncertain. Germline V gene lookup returns CDR1 SNHLY and CDR2 FYNNEI. The length of the CDR3 is 14 residues. CDR3 in amino acids: CASSEGPGNYGYTF. The CDR3 DNA follows: TGTGCCAGCAGCGAAGGGCCCGGGAACTATGGCTACACCTTC.